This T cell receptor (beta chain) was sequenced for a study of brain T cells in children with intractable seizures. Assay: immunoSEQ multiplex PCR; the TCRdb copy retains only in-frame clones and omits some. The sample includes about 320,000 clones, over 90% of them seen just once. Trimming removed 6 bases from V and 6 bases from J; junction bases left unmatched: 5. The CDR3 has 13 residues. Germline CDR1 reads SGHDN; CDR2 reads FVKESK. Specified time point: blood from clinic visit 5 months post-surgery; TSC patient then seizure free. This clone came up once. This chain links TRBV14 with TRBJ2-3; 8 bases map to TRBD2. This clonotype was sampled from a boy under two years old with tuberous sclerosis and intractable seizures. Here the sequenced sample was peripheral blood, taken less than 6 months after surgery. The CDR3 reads CASSLAGPDTQYF. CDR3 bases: TGTGCCAGCAGTCTAGCGGGTCCTGATACGCAGTATTTT. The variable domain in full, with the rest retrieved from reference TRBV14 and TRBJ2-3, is EAGVTQFPSHSVIEKGQTVTLRCDPISGHDNLYWYRRVMGKEIKFLLHFVKESKQDESGMPNNRFLAERTGGTYSTLKVQPAELEDSGVYFCASSLAGPDTQYFGPGTRLTVL.